These 16 T cell receptor beta chains originate from one sample sequenced in a study of blood T cell repertoires in COVID-19. Sequencing was performed with immunoSEQ multiplex PCR; in TCRdb, only in-frame clones are kept and a portion is missing. The sample lists about 380,000 clones, roughly 86% seen once, with roughly 1.4% in the top ten. Sequences were obtained from PBMCs or T cells enriched from blood (not recorded which). The origin of the receptors is a man younger than 40 who had recovered from COVID-19.

V and J are TRBV27 and TRBJ1-6; 8 bases match TRBD1. This CDR3 has 15 amino acids. The V gene end was trimmed by 3 bases and the J gene end by 10 bases; junction bases not matched to a gene: 8. The germline CDR1 and CDR2 sequences are MNHEY and SMNVEV (reference sequence). The CDR3 region has the DNA TGTGCCAGCAGTTTCCAAGGACAGGGACAGTCACCCCTCCACTTT. This encodes CASSFQGQGQSPLHF.

The chain recombines TRBV5-5 with TRBJ1-5; 7 bases line up with TRBD1. The V and J ends lost 4 bases and 4 bases, in that order; junction bases with no gene match: 5. Germline V gene sequence: CDR1 SGHKS, CDR2 YYEKEE (reference sequence). The CDR3 sequence is 14 residues long. The CDR3 DNA reads as TGTGCCAGCAGCACCGGGACAGCTAATCAGCCCCAGCATTTT. It encodes CASSTGTANQPQHF.

This chain uses TRBV5-4 with TRBJ1-2, with D maybe TRBD1 (5 bases). Germline values: CDR1 SGHNT, CDR2 YYREEE (reference sequence). The CDR3 spans 13 residues. The V gene lost 7 bases and the J gene lost 5 bases, with 15 bases spanning the gap. The DNA of the CDR3 is TGTGCCAGCTCGGAGGGAGGGGAATATGGCTACACCTTC. It specifies CASSEGGEYGYTF.

V usage is TRBV7-9 and J usage is TRBJ2-3; D remains ambiguous. Germline loops: CDR1 SEHNR, CDR2 FQNEAQ (reference sequence). The CDR3 is made up of 14 amino acids. The ends were cut back, 10 bases at V and 2 bases at J, with 16 bases in the middle. The CDR3 sequence: CATLLSRFTDTQYF. CDR3 DNA: TGTGCCACCCTCCTCTCGCGATTCACAGATACGCAGTATTTT.

V and J are TRBV5-5 and TRBJ2-7; 10 nucleotides match TRBD2. The V gene's germline CDR1 is SGHKS and CDR2 YYEKEE (reference sequence). The J segment lost 0 bases and the V segment lost 5 bases, leaving 11 bases of the junction unmatched. The CDR3 extends over 17 amino acids. The CDR3 is CASSTLPGLAYSYEQYF. In DNA form, the CDR3 reads TGTGCCAGCAGTACCCTACCGGGACTAGCGTACTCCTACGAGCAGTACTTC.

The V call is TRBV7-3, the J call TRBJ1-1; D possibly corresponds to TRBD1 (6 bases). CDR1 SGHTA and CDR2 FQGTGA come from the germline V gene. The CDR3 is 13 residues long. Trimming took 6 bases from V and 9 from J, leaving 17 bases between them. The CDR3 loop is CASSNTGTAKAFF. CDR3 nucleotide sequence: TGTGCCAGCAGTAACACAGGGACGGCTAAAGCTTTCTTT.

CDR3 coding DNA: TGTGCCAGCAGTTACGCAGGGATCTACACCTTC. Residues: CASSYAGIYTF. V and J are TRBV6-5 and TRBJ1-2; D is possibly TRBD1 (5 bases). The CDR3 is 11 amino acids. Germline CDR1 MNHEY, CDR2 SVGAGI. Trimming took 2 bases from V and 10 from J, leaving 8 bases between them.

This clone has just a few counts. The chain uses TRBV7-2 and TRBJ1-2; 7 nucleotides align to TRBD1. The junction had 14 bases not matched to a gene; V was cut back by 1 base and J by 3 bases. The CDR3 length is 18 residues. CDR1 and CDR2 from the germline V gene are SGHTA and FQGNSA. The CDR3 reads CASSLEIRPGQRHYGYTF. CDR3 DNA: TGTGCCAGCAGCTTAGAGATAAGACCGGGACAGCGGCACTATGGCTACACCTTC.

The sample holds one count of this clone. The chain links TRBV3-1 (or the pseudogene TRBV3-2) to TRBJ2-1, with a weak D call TRBD1 (6 bases). V dropped 2 bases and J dropped 6 bases, with 14 bases sitting between them. The CDR3 consists of 15 residues. Germline-derived CDR1 and CDR2 are LGHDT and YNNKEL (reference sequence). As DNA, the CDR3 is TGTGCCAGCAGCCAACTACGACAGGCCCCCAATGAGCAGTTCTTC. Protein product: CASSQLRQAPNEQFF.

V usage is TRBV11-2 and J usage is TRBJ1-2; 9 bases match TRBD1. Per the germline V gene, CDR1 is SGHAT and CDR2 is FQNNGV. The CDR3 loop spans 15 amino acids. V gave up 4 bases and J gave up 4 bases; unmatched junction bases: 7. In DNA form, the CDR3 reads TGTGCCAGCAGCTCCGGGACAGGGTCGGGCTATGGCTACACCTTC. Protein product: CASSSGTGSGYGYTF. Drawing the rest from reference TRBV11-2 and TRBJ1-2, the complete variable domain is EAGVAQSPRYKIIEKRQSVAFWCNPISGHATLYWYQQILGQGPKLLIQFQNNGVVDDSQLPKDRFSAERLKGVDSTLKIQPAKLEDSAVYLCASSSGTGSGYGYTFGSGTRLTVV.

The CDR3 spells CASSFGGTYEQYF. Here the CDR3 DNA reads TGTGCCAGCAGCTTCGGGGGGACCTACGAGCAGTACTTC. The V and J genes are TRBV5-4 and TRBJ2-7; 7 bases map to TRBD2. The junction had 1 base not matched to a gene; V was cut back by 2 bases and J by 2 bases. The germline CDR1 and CDR2 sequences are SGHNT and YYREEE (reference sequence). The CDR3 is 13 amino acids.

This clone was detected once. This rearrangement joins TRBV7-2 to TRBJ1-3; the match to TRBD1 covers 8 bases. The CDR3 sequence is 17 residues long. V shed 3 bases, J shed 0 bases, and the junction held 7 bases outside the gene matches. Germline CDR1 is SGHTA and CDR2 is FQGNSA. CDR3 residues: CASSFWGQASSGNTIYF. Written as DNA, the CDR3 is TGTGCCAGCAGCTTTTGGGGACAGGCCTCCTCTGGAAACACCATATATTTT.

This clone appeared once. The same CDR3 arises from other DNA sequences in this sample as well. The chain joins TRBV5-4 to TRBJ1-1; a weak D match, TRBD1 (5 bases). CDR3 length: 13 amino acids. V lost 4 bases and J lost 5, with 12 bases in between. Germline CDR1 is SGHNT and CDR2 is YYREEE (reference sequence). The CDR3: CASSLVGATEAFF. The CDR3 nucleotides read TGTGCCAGCAGCCTCGTTGGGGCGACTGAAGCTTTCTTT.

The V call is TRBV30, the J call TRBJ1-1; TRBD1 might be the D (5 bases). This CDR3 comprises 13 residues. Deletions cut 1 base from V and 2 bases from J, with 8 bases between. Germline CDR1 reads GTSNPN; CDR2 reads SVGIG (reference sequence). CDR3 nucleotide sequence: TGTGCCTGGAGTGGGGGGGGAAACACTGAAGCTTTCTTT. Protein: CAWSGGGNTEAFF.

The chain uses TRBV7-7 and TRBJ2-5; the match to TRBD1 covers 11 bases. CDR1 SSHAT and CDR2 FNYEAQ come from the germline V gene (reference sequence). Trimming removed 0 bases from V and 3 bases from J; junction bases left unmatched: 9. The CDR3 is made up of 18 amino acids. CDR3 in DNA: TGTGCCAGCAGCTTAGCGCCACCCGGGACAGGGGGGAAAGAGACCCAGTACTTC. As protein: CASSLAPPGTGGKETQYF.

In this sample, this clone turned up once. Other DNA sequences in this specimen translate into the identical CDR3. The chain couples TRBV19 to TRBJ2-2; D possibly corresponds to TRBD1 (5 bases). Germline V gives CDR1 LNHDA, CDR2 SQIVND (reference sequence). The V gene lost 5 bases and the J gene lost 6 bases, with 10 bases spanning the gap. The CDR3 covers 13 residues. The CDR3 DNA follows: TGTGCCAGTAGTTTCAGGGTTGCCGGGGAGCTGTTTTTT. The encoded protein is CASSFRVAGELFF.